The clone carrying this TCR beta chain was recorded a few times. In germline, CDR1 is SGHTA, CDR2 FQGNSA. V was trimmed by 5 bases and J by 3 bases, leaving 16 bases between them. This CDR3 is built from 15 residues. This entry is derived from a study of T cells after yellow fever vaccination. TCRdb fed the 5' RACE reads into MiXCR, producing one record per CDR3 protein. The sample yields about 300,000 distinct CDR3 sequences, 8.7% seen once. V usage is TRBV7-2 and J usage is TRBJ1-2; TRBD1 is a possible D gene (5 bases). This receptor was identified in a man in his late teens or twenties who received the YFV17D yellow fever vaccine. Here the sequenced sample was CD4+ T cells sorted from PBMCs, taken 5 days after the yellow fever booster vaccination. CDR3: CASSPLGGADYGYTF. The CDR3 bases are TGTGCCAGCAGCCCACTGGGCGGGGCGGACTATGGCTACACCTTC.